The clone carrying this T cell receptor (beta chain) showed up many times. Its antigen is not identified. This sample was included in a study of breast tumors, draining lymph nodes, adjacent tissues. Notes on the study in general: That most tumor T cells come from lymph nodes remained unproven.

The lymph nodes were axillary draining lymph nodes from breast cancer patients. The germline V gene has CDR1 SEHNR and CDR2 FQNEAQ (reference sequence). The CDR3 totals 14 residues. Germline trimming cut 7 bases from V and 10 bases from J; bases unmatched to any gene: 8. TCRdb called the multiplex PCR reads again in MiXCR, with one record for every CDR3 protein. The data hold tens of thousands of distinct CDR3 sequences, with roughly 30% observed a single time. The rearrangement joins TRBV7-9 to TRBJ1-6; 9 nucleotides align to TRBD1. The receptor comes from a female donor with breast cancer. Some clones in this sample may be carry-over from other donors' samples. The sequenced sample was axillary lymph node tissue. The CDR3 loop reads CASTVGTGQSPLHF. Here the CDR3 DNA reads TGTGCCAGCACTGTCGGGACAGGGCAATCACCCCTCCACTTT.